This TCR beta chain was observed in a study of control samples from healthy donors and cancer patients. Data came from immunoSEQ multiplex PCR; TCRdb stores just in-frame clones and leaves some out. This table has more than 150,000 clones, roughly 93% appearing once. After removal of 6 bases from V and 3 bases from J, the junction contained 0 bases not matched to a gene. Germline CDR1 SGHVS, CDR2 FNYEAQ. The CDR3 covers 13 residues. Sample: blood. J is TRBJ2-7 and V is TRBV7-6, with 12 bases fitting TRBD2. The clonotype comes from a man over 45 in good health. DNA for the CDR3: TGTGCCAGCAGGACTAGCGGGAGCTACGAGCAGTACTTC. Residues: CASRTSGSYEQYF.